The 12 T cell receptor beta chains in this list originate from one sample, sequenced in a study of vaccination and CD4 T cells after COVID-19. Treatment specified: approximately 9-day PBMC culture with coronavirus spike peptide pools or control peptides (ViraFEST assay). Sequenced with the Oncomine TCR Beta short-read assay was DNA taken from cultured CD4+ T cells. TCRdb re-analysed the PCR reads in MiXCR, keeping a single row per CDR3 protein. Among some 22,000 distinct CDR3 sequences listed, 45% to 65% were seen once. Their antigens remain unidentified. Sequencing was carried out using CD4+ T cells from blood, cultured in vitro. The receptors were sampled from a human donor who had recovered from COVID-19.

This clonotype has more than one count but fewer than ten. This chain links TRBV24-1 with TRBJ1-1; TRBD1 matches at 7 bases. Germline lookup yields CDR1 KGHDR and CDR2 SFDVKD. After removal of 10 bases from V and 12 bases from J, the junction contained 13 bases not matched to a gene. The CDR3 contains 12 residues. CDR3 DNA: TGTGCCACAGAATCGAAGACAGGGCTGACTTTCTTT. Protein: CATESKTGLTFF.

The rearrangement links TRBV12-3 or TRBV12-4 to TRBJ2-7; perhaps TRBD1 as D (6 bases). Trimming removed 1 base from V and 3 bases from J, with 7 bases in between. This CDR3 region has 13 residues. The DNA of the CDR3 is TGTGCCAGCAGTTTAGTACAGGGCTACGAGCAGTACTTC. It is translated as CASSLVQGYEQYF.

This clonotype was found a few times. The V call is TRBV20-1, the J call TRBJ2-3; 11 positions agree with TRBD2. Germline CDR1 is DFQATT and CDR2 is SNEGSKA (reference sequence). V lost 2 bases, J lost 2 bases, and 6 bases stayed unmatched. The CDR3 spans 16 residues. The CDR3 here is CSARRASGGNTDTQYF. CDR3 sequence (DNA): TGCAGTGCTAGAAGAGCTAGCGGGGGGAACACAGATACGCAGTATTTT.

This clonotype has a handful of counts. The chain carries TRBV6-5 and TRBJ1-2, with D possibly TRBD1 on 5 matching bases. This CDR3 contains 12 residues. The germline gives CDR1 MNHEY, CDR2 SVGAGI. The V end lost 4 bases, the J end lost 8 bases, and 11 bases lay between the germline ends. The CDR3 sequence: CASSSLEGGYTF. Here the CDR3 DNA reads TGTGCCAGCAGTTCCCTCGAGGGGGGCTACACCTTC.

The rearrangement joins TRBV5-4 to TRBJ1-2; D might be TRBD1 (6 bases). Germline CDR1 is SGHNT and CDR2 is YYREEE (reference sequence). CDR3 length: 13 amino acids. V was shortened by 4 bases and J by 5 bases, with 12 bases between the two germline ends. CDR3 amino acids: CASSPGGLYGYTF. The CDR3 coding sequence is TGTGCCAGCAGCCCTGGGGGCCTTTATGGCTACACCTTC. The full variable domain, rest sourced from reference TRBV5-4 and TRBJ1-2, is ETGVTQSPTHLIKTRGQQVTLRCSSQSGHNTVSWYQQALGQGPQFIFQYYREEENGRGNFPPRFSGLQFPNYSSELNVNALELDDSALYLCASSPGGLYGYTFGSGTRLTVV.

In its sample, this clonotype was seen a few times. The chain uses TRBV6-2 or TRBV6-3 and TRBJ1-2; 7 nucleotides line up with TRBD1. The germline gives CDR1 MNHEY, CDR2 SVGEGT. This CDR3 is 12 amino acids long. The trim removed 8 bases at V and 8 bases at J, leaving 8 bases unmatched. The CDR3 loop reads CASSDRAGGYTF. DNA of the CDR3: TGTGCCAGCTCCGACAGGGCCGGAGGCTACACCTTC.

V usage is TRBV7-2 and J usage is TRBJ1-1; a weak D match, TRBD1 (6 bases). Per the germline V gene, CDR1 is SGHTA and CDR2 is FQGNSA. Trimming pared 5 bases from V and 5 bases from J, leaving 24 bases between. This CDR3 region has 17 residues. The CDR3 DNA follows: TGTGCCAGCAGCCCAATTAGTCGAGGACAGCGGGGGACTGAAGCTTTCTTT. Translating it yields CASSPISRGQRGTEAFF.

The rearrangement joins TRBV7-9 to TRBJ1-5, with 7 bases fitting TRBD1. This CDR3 comprises 16 residues. Germline values: CDR1 SEHNR, CDR2 FQNEAQ (reference sequence). Losses at the gene ends were 1 base for V and 2 bases for J; bases not matched to a gene: 5. DNA of the CDR3: TGTGCCAGCAGCTTAGGAGACAGGGTAGGCAATCAGCCCCAGCATTTT. This gives the protein CASSLGDRVGNQPQHF.

This chain joins TRBV6-5 and TRBJ2-5, with D hard to call. The CDR3 has 17 residues. V lost 0 bases and J lost 2, with 16 bases in between. The V gene's germline CDR1 is MNHEY and CDR2 SVGAGI. CDR3 nucleotide sequence: TGTGCCAGCAGTTACTCCTCTCGGGCCGCTACTCAAGAGACCCAGTACTTC. Translated: CASSYSSRAATQETQYF.

This clonotype was counted a few times. The J gene is TRBJ1-1, the V gene TRBV7-2, with a possible D match to TRBD1 (5 bases). Trimming shortened V by 1 base and J by 5 bases, and 8 bases separated the two germline ends. Per the germline V gene, CDR1 is SGHTA and CDR2 is FQGNSA. This CDR3 is built from 13 residues. The CDR3 DNA reads TGTGCCAGCAGCTTAGGGGGGGAAACTGAAGCTTTCTTT. Amino acids: CASSLGGETEAFF.

This chain links TRBV6-1 with TRBJ2-5, with D perhaps TRBD1 (5 bases). V lost 8 bases to trimming and J lost 0 bases, with 10 bases between them. The germline V gene has CDR1 MNHNS and CDR2 SASEGT. The CDR3 consists of 13 residues. The CDR3 nucleotides are TGTGCCAGCGGCCAGGGCTACCAAGAGACCCAGTACTTC. The encoded protein is CASGQGYQETQYF.

The V and J genes are TRBV19 and TRBJ1-1; D may be TRBD1 (5 bases). Germline V CDR1 and CDR2: LNHDA, SQIVND (reference sequence). Trimming took off 10 bases at V and 1 base at J, with 19 bases between the two ends. This CDR3 region has 15 residues. CDR3 loop: CATNPGRGRNTEAFF. CDR3 in DNA: TGTGCCACTAACCCGGGGAGGGGACGGAACACTGAAGCTTTCTTT.